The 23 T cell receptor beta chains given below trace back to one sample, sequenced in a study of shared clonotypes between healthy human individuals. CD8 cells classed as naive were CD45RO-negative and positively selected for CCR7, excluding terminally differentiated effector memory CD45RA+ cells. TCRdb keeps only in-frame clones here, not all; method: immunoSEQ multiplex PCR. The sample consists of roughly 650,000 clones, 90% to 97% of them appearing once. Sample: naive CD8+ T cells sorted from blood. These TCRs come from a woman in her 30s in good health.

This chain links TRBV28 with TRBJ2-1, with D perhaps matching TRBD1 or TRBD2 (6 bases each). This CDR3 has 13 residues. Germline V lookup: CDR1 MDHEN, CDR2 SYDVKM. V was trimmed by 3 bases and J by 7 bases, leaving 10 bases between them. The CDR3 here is CASSFWGANEQFF. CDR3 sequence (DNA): TGTGCCAGCAGTTTTTGGGGGGCAAATGAGCAGTTCTTC.

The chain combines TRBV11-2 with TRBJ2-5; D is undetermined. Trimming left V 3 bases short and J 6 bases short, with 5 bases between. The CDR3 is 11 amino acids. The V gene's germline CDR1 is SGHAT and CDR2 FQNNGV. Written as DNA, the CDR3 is TGTGCCAGCAGCTTTTCTAAGACCCAGTACTTC. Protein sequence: CASSFSKTQYF.

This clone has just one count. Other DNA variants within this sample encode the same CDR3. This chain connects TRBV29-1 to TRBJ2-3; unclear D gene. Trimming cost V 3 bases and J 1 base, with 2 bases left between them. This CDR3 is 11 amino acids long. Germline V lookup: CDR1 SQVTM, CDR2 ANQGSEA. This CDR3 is CSVDGTDTQYF. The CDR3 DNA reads TGCAGCGTTGATGGCACAGATACGCAGTATTTT.

CDR3 nucleotide sequence: TGTGCCAGCAGCCAAGCTGATAGCAATGAGCAGTTCTTC. This translates into CASSQADSNEQFF. This chain joins TRBV4-2 and TRBJ2-1; D not certain. Germline lookup yields CDR1 LGHNA and CDR2 YNFKEQ. The V gene lost 1 base and the J gene lost 6 bases, with 7 bases spanning the gap. There are 13 residues in the CDR3.

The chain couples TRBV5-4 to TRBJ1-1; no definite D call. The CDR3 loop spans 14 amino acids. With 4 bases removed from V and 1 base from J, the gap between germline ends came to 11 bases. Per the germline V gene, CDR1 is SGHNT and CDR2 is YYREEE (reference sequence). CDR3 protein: CASSPTGWNTEAFF. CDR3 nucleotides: TGTGCCAGCAGCCCTACGGGTTGGAACACTGAAGCTTTCTTT.

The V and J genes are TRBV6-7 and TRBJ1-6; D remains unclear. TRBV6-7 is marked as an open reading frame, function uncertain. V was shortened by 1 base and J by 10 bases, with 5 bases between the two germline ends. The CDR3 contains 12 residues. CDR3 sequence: CASSYLQSPLHF. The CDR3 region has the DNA TGTGCCAGCAGTTACTTACAATCACCCCTCCACTTT.

The CDR3 coding sequence is TGTGCCAGCAGCACCCGGGACAGGGGCACTGAAGCTTTCTTT. It codes for CASSTRDRGTEAFF. This chain uses TRBV9 with TRBJ1-1; TRBD1 aligns across 10 bases. The germline V gene has CDR1 SGDLS and CDR2 YYNGEE. After removal of 4 bases from V and 4 bases from J, the junction contained 4 bases not matched to a gene. This CDR3 has 14 residues.

The CDR3 sequence: CSAPGTGGYNEQFF. Here the CDR3 DNA reads TGCAGCGCCCCCGGGACAGGGGGCTACAATGAGCAGTTCTTC. V and J are TRBV29-1 and TRBJ2-1; 11 nucleotides match TRBD1. Germline trimming cut 7 bases from V and 3 bases from J; bases unmatched to any gene: 5. Germline CDR1 SQVTM, CDR2 ANQGSEA. The CDR3 totals 14 residues.

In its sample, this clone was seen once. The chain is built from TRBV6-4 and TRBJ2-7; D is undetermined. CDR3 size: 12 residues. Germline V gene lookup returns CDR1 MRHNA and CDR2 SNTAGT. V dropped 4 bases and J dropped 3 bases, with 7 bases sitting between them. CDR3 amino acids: CASSAPGYEQYF. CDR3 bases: TGTGCCAGCAGTGCCCCAGGCTACGAGCAGTACTTC.

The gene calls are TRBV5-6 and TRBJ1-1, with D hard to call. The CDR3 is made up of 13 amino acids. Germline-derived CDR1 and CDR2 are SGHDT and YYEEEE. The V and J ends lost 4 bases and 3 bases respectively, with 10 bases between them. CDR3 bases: TGTGCCAGCAGCCCCACGAGGCACACTGAAGCTTTCTTT. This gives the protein CASSPTRHTEAFF. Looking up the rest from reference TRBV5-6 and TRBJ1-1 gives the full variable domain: DAGVTQSPTHLIKTRGQQVTLRCSPKSGHDTVSWYQQALGQGPQFIFQYYEEEERQRGNFPDRFSGHQFPNYSSELNVNALLLGDSALYLCASSPTRHTEAFFGQGTRLTVV.

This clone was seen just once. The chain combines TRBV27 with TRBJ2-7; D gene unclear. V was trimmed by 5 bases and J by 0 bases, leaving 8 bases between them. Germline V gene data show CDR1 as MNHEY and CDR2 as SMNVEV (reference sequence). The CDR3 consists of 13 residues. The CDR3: CASSPFTSYEQYF. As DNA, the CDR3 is TGTGCCAGCAGTCCCTTCACCTCCTACGAGCAGTACTTC.

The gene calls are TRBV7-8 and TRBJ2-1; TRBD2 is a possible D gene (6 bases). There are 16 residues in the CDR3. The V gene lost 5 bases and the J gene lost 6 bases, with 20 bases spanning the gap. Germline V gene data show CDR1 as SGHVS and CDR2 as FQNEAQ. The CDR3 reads CASSPLGGVRGNEQFF. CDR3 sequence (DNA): TGTGCCAGCAGCCCATTGGGGGGAGTGCGGGGCAATGAGCAGTTCTTC.

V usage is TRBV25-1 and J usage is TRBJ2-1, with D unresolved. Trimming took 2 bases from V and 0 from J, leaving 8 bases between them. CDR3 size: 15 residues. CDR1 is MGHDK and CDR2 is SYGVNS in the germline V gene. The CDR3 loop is CASSEGRSSYNEQFF. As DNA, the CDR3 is TGTGCCAGCAGTGAAGGACGGAGCTCCTACAATGAGCAGTTCTTC.

CDR3 coding DNA: TGTGCCTGGAGTGTTGGCGATGAGCAGTTCTTC. It specifies CAWSVGDEQFF. The chain employs TRBV30 and TRBJ2-1, with D unresolved. The length of the CDR3 is 11 residues. Between the trimmed V and J ends, which lost 0 bases and 8 bases, there was a span of 5 bases. The germline gives CDR1 GTSNPN, CDR2 SVGIG (reference sequence).

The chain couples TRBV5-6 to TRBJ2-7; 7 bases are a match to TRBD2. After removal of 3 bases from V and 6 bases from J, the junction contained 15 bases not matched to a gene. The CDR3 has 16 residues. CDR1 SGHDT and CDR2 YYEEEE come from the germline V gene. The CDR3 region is CASSSWSAAGNREQYF. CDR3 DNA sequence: TGTGCCAGCAGCTCGTGGTCCGCAGCGGGGAATCGCGAGCAGTACTTC.

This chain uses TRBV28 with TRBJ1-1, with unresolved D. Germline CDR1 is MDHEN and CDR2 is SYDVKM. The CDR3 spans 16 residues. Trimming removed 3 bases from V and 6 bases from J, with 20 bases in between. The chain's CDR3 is CASSLIGGSQRPEAFF. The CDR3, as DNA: TGTGCCAGCAGTTTGATAGGAGGGAGTCAACGTCCTGAAGCTTTCTTT.

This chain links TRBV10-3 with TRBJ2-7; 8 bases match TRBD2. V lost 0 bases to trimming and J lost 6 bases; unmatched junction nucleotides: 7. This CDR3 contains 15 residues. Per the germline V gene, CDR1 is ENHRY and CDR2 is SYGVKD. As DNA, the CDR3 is TGTGCCATCAGTGAGTCGCGGGCGGGAGGCCGCGAGCAGTACTTC. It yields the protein CAISESRAGGREQYF.

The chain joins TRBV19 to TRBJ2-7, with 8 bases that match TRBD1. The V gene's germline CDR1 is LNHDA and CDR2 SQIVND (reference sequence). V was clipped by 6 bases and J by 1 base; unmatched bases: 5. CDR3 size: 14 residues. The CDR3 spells CASRRTGTSYEQYF. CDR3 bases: TGTGCCAGTAGGAGGACAGGGACTTCCTACGAGCAGTACTTC.

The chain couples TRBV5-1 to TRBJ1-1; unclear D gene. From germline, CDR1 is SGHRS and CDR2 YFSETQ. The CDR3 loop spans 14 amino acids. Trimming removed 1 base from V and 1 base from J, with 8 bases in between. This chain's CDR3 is CASSLRTENTEAFF. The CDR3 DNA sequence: TGCGCCAGCAGCTTGCGTACGGAGAACACTGAAGCTTTCTTT.

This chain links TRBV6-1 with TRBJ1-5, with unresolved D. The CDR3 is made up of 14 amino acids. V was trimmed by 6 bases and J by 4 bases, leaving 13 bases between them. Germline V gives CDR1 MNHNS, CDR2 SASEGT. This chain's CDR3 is CASRGWGNNQPQHF. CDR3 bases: TGTGCCAGCAGGGGTTGGGGAAATAATCAGCCCCAGCATTTT.

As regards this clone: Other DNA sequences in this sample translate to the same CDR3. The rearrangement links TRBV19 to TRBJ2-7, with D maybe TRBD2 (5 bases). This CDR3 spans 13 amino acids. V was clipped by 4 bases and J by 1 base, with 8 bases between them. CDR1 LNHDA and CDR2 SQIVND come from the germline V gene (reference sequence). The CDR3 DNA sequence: TGTGCCAGTAGTACTGGCGGGTCCTACGAGCAGTACTTC. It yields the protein CASSTGGSYEQYF.

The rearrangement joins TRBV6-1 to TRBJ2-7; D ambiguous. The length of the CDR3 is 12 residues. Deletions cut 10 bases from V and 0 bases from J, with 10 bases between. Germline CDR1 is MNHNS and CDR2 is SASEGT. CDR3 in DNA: TGTGCCACGACAACGAGCTCCTACGAGCAGTACTTC. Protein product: CATTTSSYEQYF.

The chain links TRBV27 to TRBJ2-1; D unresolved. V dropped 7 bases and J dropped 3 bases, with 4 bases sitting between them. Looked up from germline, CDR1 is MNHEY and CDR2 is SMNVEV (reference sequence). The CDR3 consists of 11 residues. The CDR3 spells CASTGYNEQFF. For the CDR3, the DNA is TGTGCCAGCACAGGCTACAATGAGCAGTTCTTC.